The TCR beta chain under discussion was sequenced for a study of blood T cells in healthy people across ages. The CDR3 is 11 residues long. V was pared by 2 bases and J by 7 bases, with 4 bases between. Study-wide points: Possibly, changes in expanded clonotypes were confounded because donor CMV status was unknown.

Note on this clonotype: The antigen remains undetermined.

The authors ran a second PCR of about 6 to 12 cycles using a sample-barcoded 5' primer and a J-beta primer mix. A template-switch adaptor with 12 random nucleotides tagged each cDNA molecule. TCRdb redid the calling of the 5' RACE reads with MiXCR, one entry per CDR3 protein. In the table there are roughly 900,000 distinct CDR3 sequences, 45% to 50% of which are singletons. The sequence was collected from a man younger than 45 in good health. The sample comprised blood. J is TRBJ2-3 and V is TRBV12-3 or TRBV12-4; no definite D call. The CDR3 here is CASSLRNTQYF. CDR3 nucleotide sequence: TGTGCCAGCAGTTTACGGAATACGCAGTATTTT.